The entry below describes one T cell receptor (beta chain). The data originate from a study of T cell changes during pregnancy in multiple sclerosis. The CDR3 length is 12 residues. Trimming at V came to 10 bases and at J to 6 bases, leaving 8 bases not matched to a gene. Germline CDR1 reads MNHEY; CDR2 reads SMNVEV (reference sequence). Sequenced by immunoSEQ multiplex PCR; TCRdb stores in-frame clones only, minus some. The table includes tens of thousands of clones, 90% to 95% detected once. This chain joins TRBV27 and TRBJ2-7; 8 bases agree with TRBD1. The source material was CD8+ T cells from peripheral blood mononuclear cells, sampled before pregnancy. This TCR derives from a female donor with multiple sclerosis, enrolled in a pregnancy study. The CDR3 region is CATLTGVGEQYF. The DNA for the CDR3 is TGTGCCACCTTGACAGGGGTCGGCGAGCAGTACTTC.